The table lists the clone carrying this T cell receptor beta chain with a few counts. Its antigen remains unidentified. Free of recent acute infections or vaccinations, the donors were healthy HIV-negative adults. This CDR3 contains 16 residues. Germline assignment: CDR1 MNHNS and CDR2 SASEGT. Deletions cut 0 bases from V and 6 bases from J, with 12 bases between. The data were taken from a study of shared clonotypes between healthy human individuals. Findings and caveats of the study: Some clonotypes were shared by all four sorted-subset donors, while others were not shared. The non-shared ones had lower generation probabilities than the shared ones. Between a handful of donors, naive CD4 clonotypes were shared at a level of around 4.8%.

Per the original data handling: There were no quality scores in the junction-only immunoSEQ sequences, so filtering differed. Generated by immunoSEQ multiplex PCR, the TCRdb table keeps only in-frame clones and is missing some. The D gene and trimming were derived from the DNA, and the V and J assignments and clone size from that table. The sample has approximately 2.4 million clones, almost 96% seen once. V usage is TRBV6-1 and J usage is TRBJ1-6; D is ambiguous. The TCR sequence derives from a young man in good health. Material for sequencing was naive CD4+ T cells sorted from blood. Documented subset: CD45RA+ positively selected. CDR3 DNA: TGTGCCAGCAGTGAAGCCGGCCGGCACCTTAATTCACCCCTCCACTTT. Residues: CASSEAGRHLNSPLHF.